This T cell receptor beta chain was sequenced for a study of somatic mutations in cytotoxic T cells in rheumatoid arthritis (dated by TCRdb to between 2016 and 2019). Broadly, across the study: Patient peripheral blood (around 30 ml EDTA) was drawn right after diagnosis and before any treatment started. A FACSAria II or Sony SH800 was used to flow-sort some V beta antibody-stained T-cell populations at nearly 100% purity, and TCRB sequencing was also done on sorted V beta1+ cells. In newly diagnosed rheumatoid arthritis without treatment, the study examined if expanded CD8+ T-cell clones harbor somatic mutations, relying on TCRB deep sequencing to characterize clonality. TCRB deep sequencing was performed for about 70 rheumatoid arthritis patients and more than 15 healthy controls. Patients and controls did not essentially differ in median age, which was nearly identical between the groups. Broader findings and caveats from the paper: Several identical CD8+ TCRB sequences were found in both blood and synovial fluid, and in about an eighth of the 65 patients the largest CD8+ clone exceeded 20% of CD8+ cells. Viral specificity could not be ruled out by absence from virus-specific databases, and the antigen targets of the expanded CD8+ clones remained unknown. An increase of CD8+ clonality with age was seen in patients (Spearman r ~ 0.53) but not in healthy controls. No adjustment for multiple comparisons was made for the slight TRBV07 underrepresentation in patients. There was no significant difference in CD8+ T-cell clonality between rheumatoid arthritis patients and age-matched healthy controls.

From the germline V gene, CDR1 is MGHRA and CDR2 is YSYEKL. The cysteine opens and the phenylalanine closes a CDR3 of 14 amino acids. Only the CDR3 part of the read is kept: 42 bases, read in frame from the first base. Germline trimming amounts to 7 bases on V and 7 bases on J, with 10 as the count of junction bases outside the gene matches. Genomic DNA underwent TCRB CDR3 sequencing using the immunoSEQ assay. The paper's data handling went like this. Patient CD8+ clones larger than 1% were compared against published virus-specific TCRB sequences, and only a few matched. Only productive TCRB rearrangements were included in the analyses. A clone was defined by a unique TCRB CDR3 sequence, and clonality was computed as a productive clonality index based on Shannon entropy. To calculate repertoire overlap between two samples, the template counts of each clone were considered relative to each sample's total templates. V-gene usage from TCRB sequencing and V-gene usage measured by flow cytometry were correlated (Spearman r of 0.61). What TCRdb holds here is the immuneACCESS table cut down to in-frame rearrangements. Part of the clones is not present; checked against another copy, under half of the missing clones reflect an unresolved V gene, and the others are unexplained. Clonal size and the V and J genes are those of that table, whereas D and trimming came from the DNA. This sample lists just over 15,000 clones; about 69% were detected once. More than 13% of the sample lies in the top ten.

This clone has only a few counts. This receptor's antigen is unknown. Nothing much larger sits one base from this clone, and base qualities are not available. CD4+ and CD8+ cells were isolated by positive magnetic bead selection on an AutoMACS, and purity was checked by flow cytometry. Clonal expansions were first screened by flow cytometry with a TCR V beta antibody panel, then characterized by TCRB deep sequencing of sorted CD8+ fractions. Peripheral blood mononuclear cells were obtained using density gradient separation with Ficoll-Paque PLUS. Nucleospin Tissue or Tissue XS kits were used to extract DNA from CD4-enriched, CD8-enriched or PBMC samples, and a Qubit 2.0 fluorometer was used for quantification.

Recombination linked TRBV4-1 to TRBJ2-1, with 7 central nucleotides matching TRBD2. Sequencing was performed on CD8+ T cells sorted from blood. The TCR originated in an adult with rheumatoid arthritis. The DNA reads as follows: TGCGCCAGCACAATAGCGGGTAATAGAAATGAGCAGTTCTTC. This sequence encodes CASTIAGNRNEQFF.